This T cell receptor beta chain was observed in a study of CD8 T cells in ankylosing spondylitis. The germline V and J ends were trimmed by 7 bases and 0 bases, with 12 bases remaining between them. CDR1 and CDR2 from the germline V gene are SGHVS and FQNEAQ. The CDR3 extends over 14 amino acids. There are many counts of this clonotype. No antigen is known for it. From the 5' RACE reads, TCRdb called clonotypes with MiXCR, one entry per CDR3 protein. The profile covers about 240,000 distinct CDR3 sequences, with about 24% appearing a single time and over 0.55% taken by the ten largest. General observations from the study: Reportedly, disease-linked clones are significantly enriched in ankylosing spondylitis patients' matched synovial fluid.

This rearrangement joins TRBV7-8 to TRBJ1-1; D unclear. This TCR was sampled from a male donor with ankylosing spondylitis or in good health (not recorded which). What was sequenced was blood, either unsorted or a sorted T cell fraction (not recorded which). The DNA of the CDR3 is TGTGCCAGCACCCCCGGAGCAATGAACACTGAAGCTTTCTTT. Translated, it gives CASTPGAMNTEAFF.